The 12 T cell receptor beta chains below come from one sample, sequenced in a study of OX40 agonist ivuxolimab in advanced cancers. TCRdb keeps only in-frame clones here, not all; method: immunoSEQ multiplex PCR. The sample includes 77,000 or so clones, about 90% of them seen just once. The sequenced sample was CD4+ or CD8+ T cells sorted from blood, obtained in a trial of the OX40 agonist ivuxolimab. These receptors all stem from an adult with an advanced solid tumor such as melanoma, head and neck, liver or kidney cancer.

The gene calls are TRBV28 and TRBJ2-4; D call uncertain. The V and J ends lost 6 bases and 0 bases respectively, with 18 bases between them. CDR1 is MDHEN, CDR2 SYDVKM, per germline. The CDR3 has 17 amino acids. The CDR3 loop is CASSSPGLRVAKNIQYF. CDR3 in DNA: TGTGCCAGCAGCTCCCCCGGCCTCCGAGTAGCCAAAAACATTCAGTACTTC. The full variable domain, completed using reference TRBV28 and TRBJ2-4, is DVKVTQSSRYLVKRTGEKVFLECVQDMDHENMFWYRQDPGLGLRLIYFSYDVKMKEKGDIPEGYSVSREKKERFSLILESASTNQTSMYLCASSSPGLRVAKNIQYFGAGTRLSVL.

CDR3 coding DNA: TGTGCCACCGGGACAGGCCTCTATGGCTACACCTTC. Its protein is CATGTGLYGYTF. This chain uses TRBV30 with TRBJ1-2; 8 bases align to TRBD1. Trimming at V came to 8 bases and at J to 4 bases, leaving 6 bases not matched to a gene. Per germline, CDR1 GTSNPN and CDR2 SVGIG (reference sequence). CDR3 size: 12 residues.

The rearrangement links TRBV5-4 to TRBJ2-5; maybe TRBD1 (5 bases). Germline loops: CDR1 SGHNT, CDR2 YYREEE (reference sequence). CDR3 size: 14 residues. Trimming removed 4 bases at V and 2 bases at J, with 12 bases between. CDR3 in amino acids: CASSGAGSQETQYF. Written as DNA, the CDR3 is TGTGCCAGCAGCGGGGCCGGGTCTCAAGAGACCCAGTACTTC.

This rearrangement joins TRBV7-3 to TRBJ2-5, with TRBD2 matching over 10 bases. There are 14 residues in the CDR3. After removal of 5 bases from V and 5 bases from J, the junction contained 5 bases not matched to a gene. CDR1 is SGHTA, CDR2 FQGTGA, per germline. Written as DNA, the CDR3 is TGTGCCAGCAGCCAAGCGGGGGGGCTGGAGACCCAGTACTTC. This codes for CASSQAGGLETQYF.

The chain uses TRBV6-1 and TRBJ2-2; D gene unclear. Trimming cost V 8 bases and J 6 bases, with 10 bases left between them. The CDR3 loop spans 12 amino acids. Germline V gene lookup returns CDR1 MNHNS and CDR2 SASEGT. The CDR3 DNA sequence: TGTGCCAGCCGTAGGAGTTCCGGGGAGCTGTTTTTT. Translation gives CASRRSSGELFF.

The gene calls are TRBV27 and TRBJ2-4, with a weak D call TRBD2 (5 bases). The germline gives CDR1 MNHEY, CDR2 SMNVEV (reference sequence). The CDR3 consists of 14 residues. V lost 5 bases, J lost 10 bases, and 18 bases lay in between. CDR3 region: CASSKGQIRGIQYF. CDR3 DNA: TGTGCCAGCAGTAAAGGCCAAATTCGAGGGATTCAGTACTTC.

This chain links TRBV27 with TRBJ2-7; 10 bases are shared with TRBD2. Germline V gene sequence: CDR1 MNHEY, CDR2 SMNVEV (reference sequence). There are 16 residues in the CDR3. Trimming cost V 2 bases and J 1 base; bases outside gene matches: 5. This CDR3 reads CASSLAGTSVSYEQYF. DNA of the CDR3: TGTGCCAGCAGTTTAGCCGGGACTAGCGTTTCCTACGAGCAGTACTTC.

The chain links TRBV19 to TRBJ2-1; TRBD2 aligns across 8 bases. Losses at the gene ends were 4 bases for V and 1 base for J; bases not matched to a gene: 0. Per the germline V gene, CDR1 is LNHDA and CDR2 is SQIVND (reference sequence). This CDR3 comprises 14 residues. CDR3 coding DNA: TGTGCCAGTAGTAAGCGGGAGTCCTACAATGAGCAGTTCTTC. It specifies CASSKRESYNEQFF.

The chain carries TRBV7-6 and TRBJ1-2; D gene unclear. The germline V gene encodes CDR1 SGHVS and CDR2 FNYEAQ. The CDR3 totals 12 residues. Between the trimmed V and J ends, which lost 5 bases and 0 bases, there was a span of 4 bases. The CDR3 bases are TGTGCCAGCAGCCCGACTAACTATGGCTACACCTTC. Amino acid sequence: CASSPTNYGYTF.

The chain links TRBV10-3 to TRBJ2-2, with D tentatively TRBD2 (5 bases). The V and J ends lost 4 bases and 7 bases respectively, with 13 bases between them. This CDR3 has 14 amino acids. The V gene's germline CDR1 is ENHRY and CDR2 SYGVKD. The CDR3 DNA is TGTGCCATCAGTGGGTCGCTTGCGGGCGGGGAGCTGTTTTTT. Amino acid sequence: CAISGSLAGGELFF.

V gene TRBV15 combines with J gene TRBJ2-2, with no clear D. Germline V CDR1 and CDR2: LNHNV, YYDKDF (reference sequence). The CDR3 consists of 14 residues. V gave up 0 bases and J gave up 4 bases, with 6 bases separating them. This chain's CDR3 is CATSREGRTGELFF. The CDR3 DNA is TGTGCCACCAGCAGAGAAGGCCGCACCGGGGAGCTGTTTTTT. The whole variable domain, remainder taken from reference TRBV15 and TRBJ2-2, is DAMVIQNPRYQVTQFGKPVTLSCSQTLNHNVMYWYQQKSSQAPKLLFHYYDKDFNNEADTPDNFQSRRPNTSFCFLDIRSPGLGDTAMYLCATSREGRTGELFFGEGSRLTVL.

V and J are TRBV30 and TRBJ2-5; D is perhaps TRBD1 or TRBD2 (5 bases each). Trimming removed 1 base from V and 2 bases from J, with 8 bases in between. CDR1 is GTSNPN and CDR2 is SVGIG in the germline V gene (reference sequence). The CDR3 has 13 amino acids. CDR3 DNA: TGTGCCTGGAGTGGGGGGTCACAAGAGACCCAGTACTTC. The encoded protein is CAWSGGSQETQYF.